These T cell receptor beta chains were read from a single sample in a study of Graves' ophthalmopathy and Graves' hyperthyroidism. TCRdb passed the multiplex PCR reads through MiXCR, listing each CDR3 protein once. The repertoire holds 170,000 or so distinct CDR3 sequences, with more than 30% as singletons. The sample comprised peripheral blood. The receptors derive from a woman aged 40 to 50 with Graves' ophthalmopathy. Both conserved end residues are trimmed from each CDR3.

len,v_gene,j_gene,CDR3aa
11,TRBV6-5,TRBJ1-1,ASSYSGETEAF
12,TRBV18,TRBJ2-7,ASSTGTGDGEQY
9,TRBV28,TRBJ1-2,ASSAREGYT
10,TRBV6-2/TRBV6-3,TRBJ2-5,ASTKGMETQY
14,TRBV28,TRBJ1-1,ASNPRGLGRGTEAF
16,TRBV28,TRBJ2-2,ASSFPGLAGVGTGELF
11,TRBV29-1,TRBJ1-1,SVVMGMNTEAF
14,TRBV9,TRBJ1-3,ASSPRLDRIGNTIY
14,TRBV11-2,TRBJ2-2,ASSLSLATNTGELF
11,TRBV6-5,TRBJ2-2,ASRYSGTGELF
10,TRBV20-1,TRBJ2-7,SARAQGGVQY
11,TRBV20-1,TRBJ1-1,SALKTGPTEAF
15,TRBV19,TRBJ1-1,ASNSHHRGRMNTEAF
16,TRBV6-4,TRBJ1-5,ASRGTGTGPVAYQPQH
12,TRBV4-2,TRBJ1-6,ASSQVPRNSPLH
15,TRBV6-7,TRBJ1-1,ASSYSPDGEMNTEAF
13,TRBV6-1,TRBJ2-5,ASRTGTSSKETQY
13,TRBV12-3/TRBV12-4,TRBJ2-3,ASSSDTSRTDTQY
10,TRBV27,TRBJ1-6,ATAQYNSPLH
10,TRBV5-1,TRBJ2-7,ASSLVRYEQY
13,TRBV7-2,TRBJ2-5,ASSLGLAGGETQY
18,TRBV11-2,TRBJ2-5,ASSLGVPGTSGGIGETQY
13,TRBV12-3/TRBV12-4,TRBJ2-5,ASSPGTGVLETQY
14,TRBV9,TRBJ1-6,ASSVQTNSYNSPLH
9,TRBV6-5,.,ASSYGGYAF
12,TRBV6-1,TRBJ2-2,ASRGQFFTGELF
16,TRBV28,TRBJ1-5,ASRGPGTGTGRDQPQH
11,TRBV6-2/TRBV6-3,TRBJ2-7,ASRTGGAYEQY
16,TRBV30,TRBJ2-6,AWSDGGQVLSGANVLT
14,TRBV5-1,TRBJ1-5,ASSPQDRGHNQPQH
11,TRBV2,TRBJ1-1,ASIDRLNTEAF